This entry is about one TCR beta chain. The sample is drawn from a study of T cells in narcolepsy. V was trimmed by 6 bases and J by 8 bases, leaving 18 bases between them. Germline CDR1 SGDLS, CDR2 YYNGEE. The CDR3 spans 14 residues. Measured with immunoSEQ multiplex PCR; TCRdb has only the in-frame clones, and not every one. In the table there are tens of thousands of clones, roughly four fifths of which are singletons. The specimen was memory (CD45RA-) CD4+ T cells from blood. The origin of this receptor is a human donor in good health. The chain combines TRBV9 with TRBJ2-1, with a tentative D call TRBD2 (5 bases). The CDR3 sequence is CASTQEAGGHEQFF. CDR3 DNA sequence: TGTGCCAGCACCCAGGAGGCGGGCGGCCATGAGCAGTTCTTC.